These 21 T cell receptor beta chains were all obtained from the same sample, sequenced in a study of T cells after yellow fever vaccination. TCRdb called the 5' RACE reads again in MiXCR, with one record for every CDR3 protein. Of 280,000 or so distinct CDR3 sequences listed, around 8.6% were seen once; the top ten hold around 3.4%. The sequencing used CD4+ T cells sorted from PBMCs, collected 5 days after the yellow fever booster vaccination. Source of these receptors: a man between 18 and 35 years old who received the YFV17D yellow fever vaccine.

This clonotype was recorded a few times. The chain recombines TRBV20-1 with TRBJ2-3; the D call may be TRBD1 or TRBD2 (6 bases each). Germline V gene sequence: CDR1 DFQATT, CDR2 SNEGSKA (reference sequence). The CDR3 is 15 amino acids. The ends were cut back, 0 bases at V and 5 bases at J, with 15 bases in the middle. CDR3 protein: CSARDQRGALDTQYF. Written as DNA, the CDR3 is TGCAGTGCTAGAGATCAAAGGGGGGCCTTAGATACGCAGTATTTT.

This clonotype was counted between two and nine times. V gene TRBV7-2 combines with J gene TRBJ2-7; tentative D call: TRBD2 (6 bases). CDR1 and CDR2 (germline): SGHTA, FQGNSA. V lost 0 bases, J lost 2 bases, and 11 bases lay in between. The CDR3 is 15 amino acids. The CDR3 DNA follows: TGTGCCAGCAGCTTAGCGCAGGGAGGCCCCTACGAGCAGTACTTC. Its protein is CASSLAQGGPYEQYF.

This clonotype was counted many times. The CDR3: CASSSLTDRPEAFF. In DNA, the CDR3 is TGTGCCAGCAGTTCCCTCACGGACAGGCCTGAAGCTTTCTTT. The V and J genes are TRBV6-2 or TRBV6-3 and TRBJ1-1, with 7 bases fitting TRBD1. Germline-derived CDR1 and CDR2 are MNHEY and SVGEGT. Germline trimming cut 4 bases from V and 6 bases from J; bases unmatched to any gene: 8. The CDR3 is made up of 14 amino acids.

This clonotype turned up a few times. This chain joins TRBV6-6 and TRBJ1-2; 7 bases are shared with TRBD1. The CDR3 covers 14 residues. Germline values: CDR1 MNHNY, CDR2 SVGAGI (reference sequence). The V and J ends lost 4 bases and 1 base, in that order; junction bases with no gene match: 3. Here the CDR3 reads CASSLAGGNYGYTF. In nucleotides, the CDR3 is TGTGCCAGCAGTTTGGCAGGGGGTAACTATGGCTACACCTTC.

J is TRBJ2-7 and V is TRBV6-6; TRBD2 matches 8 bases. The CDR3 totals 16 residues. Germline V lookup: CDR1 MNHNY, CDR2 SVGAGI (reference sequence). The trim removed 2 bases at V and 0 bases at J, leaving 6 bases unmatched. The CDR3 protein is CASSYGVAGSSYEQYF. The CDR3 nucleotides are TGTGCCAGCAGTTACGGAGTAGCGGGAAGCTCCTACGAGCAGTACTTC.

This clonotype was seen a handful of times. The chain uses TRBV6-6 and TRBJ2-5, with 7 bases aligning to TRBD1. Looked up from germline, CDR1 is MNHNY and CDR2 is SVGAGI (reference sequence). This CDR3 comprises 13 residues. The trim removed 6 bases at V and 4 bases at J, leaving 5 bases unmatched. The CDR3 spells CASSNTGVETQYF. CDR3 coding DNA: TGTGCCAGCAGCAATACAGGGGTAGAGACCCAGTACTTC.

This rearrangement joins TRBV5-1 to TRBJ2-2; TRBD2 matches at 9 bases. With 7 bases clipped from V and 0 bases from J, the junction kept 1 base outside the gene matches. In germline, CDR1 is SGHRS, CDR2 YFSETQ. The CDR3 sequence is 14 residues long. Written as DNA, the CDR3 is TGCGCCAGCTTAGCGGGGGCGAACACCGGGGAGCTGTTTTTT. Translated: CASLAGANTGELFF.

The V call is TRBV7-2, the J call TRBJ2-1; D remains unclear. V lost 0 bases and J 9 bases, leaving 6 bases between the germline ends. CDR3 length equals 12 residues. In germline, CDR1 is SGHTA, CDR2 FQGNSA. The DNA for the CDR3 is TGTGCCAGCAGCTTAGCTCTTGGTGAGCAGTTCTTC. The encoded protein is CASSLALGEQFF.

This clonotype was seen only a few times. V usage is TRBV20-1 and J usage is TRBJ2-4; D might be TRBD1 (6 bases). The CDR3 runs 14 residues. V shed 1 base and J shed 2 bases, with 9 bases lying between them. Germline assignment: CDR1 DFQATT and CDR2 SNEGSKA (reference sequence). Here the CDR3 DNA reads TGCAGTGCTAGAGCCGACAGGTCCAAAAACATTCAGTACTTC. It encodes CSARADRSKNIQYF.

The chain has TRBV6-1 and TRBJ1-1, with D perhaps matching TRBD1 (6 bases). This CDR3 contains 13 residues. V was clipped by 2 bases and J by 3 bases, with 7 bases between them. CDR1 is MNHNS, CDR2 SASEGT, per germline. The CDR3 bases are TGTGCCAGCAGTGAAAAGGGGGACACTGAAGCTTTCTTT. This encodes CASSEKGDTEAFF.

The rearrangement joins TRBV5-4 to TRBJ1-1, with 8 bases fitting TRBD1. In germline, CDR1 is SGHNT, CDR2 YYREEE (reference sequence). This CDR3 spans 15 amino acids. J lost 4 bases, V lost 6 bases, and 11 bases had no gene match. CDR3 in DNA: TGTGCCAGCATCCCCGGGACAGGACTTAGCACTGAAGCTTTCTTT. Translation: CASIPGTGLSTEAFF.

This clonotype was observed at least ten times. This chain uses TRBV10-3 with TRBJ2-1; D is unclear. CDR1 ENHRY and CDR2 SYGVKD come from the germline V gene. This CDR3 is 16 amino acids long. The ends were cut back, 4 bases at V and 3 bases at J, with 16 bases in the middle. Here the CDR3 DNA reads TGTGCCATCAGTGTCTTTACCCAACAAGGCTACAATGAGCAGTTCTTC. This codes for CAISVFTQQGYNEQFF.

This chain links TRBV6-1 with TRBJ1-1; TRBD1 is a possible D gene (5 bases). This CDR3 is built from 14 residues. V lost 4 bases to trimming and J lost 10 bases, with 19 bases between them. The germline V gene encodes CDR1 MNHNS and CDR2 SASEGT. The CDR3 DNA follows: TGTGCCAGCAGTGTCAACAGGTTGAGTTTTACAGCTTTCTTT. Amino acids: CASSVNRLSFTAFF.

In this sample, this clonotype turned up many times. The J gene is TRBJ2-3, the V gene TRBV5-4; possible D gene TRBD2, 6 bases. With 1 base removed from V and 3 bases from J, the gap between germline ends came to 12 bases. Germline assignment: CDR1 SGHNT and CDR2 YYREEE (reference sequence). This CDR3 has 15 residues. The chain's CDR3 is CASSLPAGGTDTQYF. CDR3 in DNA: TGTGCCAGCAGCTTGCCCGCCGGGGGAACAGATACGCAGTATTTT.

This chain links TRBV12-3 or TRBV12-4 with TRBJ1-1, with D unclear. V was trimmed by 4 bases and J by 1 base, leaving 13 bases between them. The CDR3 extends over 15 amino acids. The CDR3, as DNA: TGTGCCAGCAGTTCCGGACCTCACCAGAACACTGAAGCTTTCTTT. Encoded protein: CASSSGPHQNTEAFF.

In this sample, this clonotype turned up many times. J is TRBJ2-2 and V is TRBV7-2, with 8 nucleotides matching TRBD1. V gave up 4 bases and J gave up 6 bases; unmatched junction bases: 7. This CDR3 has 15 amino acids. Germline loops: CDR1 SGHTA, CDR2 FQGNSA. Here the CDR3 reads CASSSVGQGSGELFF. The CDR3 nucleotides are TGTGCCAGCAGCTCCGTAGGACAGGGCTCCGGGGAGCTGTTTTTT.

The gene calls are TRBV12-3 or TRBV12-4 and TRBJ2-2; TRBD2 matches at 7 bases. The CDR3 is 16 amino acids. The V and J ends lost 8 bases and 5 bases, in that order; junction bases with no gene match: 14. CDR3 residues: CASVERGHWRTGELFF. In nucleotides, the CDR3 is TGTGCCAGCGTGGAGCGGGGCCACTGGCGGACCGGGGAGCTGTTTTTT.

The gene calls are TRBV6-5 and TRBJ1-2, with 7 bases that match TRBD1. Trimming at V came to 6 bases and at J to 2 bases, leaving 9 bases not matched to a gene. The CDR3 has 15 amino acids. Looked up from germline, CDR1 is MNHEY and CDR2 is SVGAGI. Here the CDR3 DNA reads TGTGCCAGCAGCCTCACGACAGGGACGAACTATGGCTACACCTTC. Translating it yields CASSLTTGTNYGYTF.

The CDR3 reads CASSPRPSSYEQYF. The CDR3 DNA follows: TGTGCCAGCAGCCCCCGACCGAGCTCCTACGAGCAGTACTTC. The chain recombines TRBV6-5 with TRBJ2-7; D unresolved. The germline gives CDR1 MNHEY, CDR2 SVGAGI. The V gene lost 6 bases and the J gene lost 0 bases, with 12 bases spanning the gap. There are 14 residues in the CDR3.

A note on this clonotype: The germline gene is not matched at one end of the junction; a read error may be the cause. This rearrangement joins TRBV12-3 or TRBV12-4 to TRBJ2-3; tentative D call: TRBD2 (5 bases). The CDR3 contains 10 residues. CDR3 region: CASSRTELDF. The CDR3 nucleotides read TGTGCCAGCAGTAGGACTGAGCTGGATTTT.

This clonotype was counted at least ten times. The chain is built from TRBV29-1 and TRBJ2-3, with D perhaps matching TRBD1 (5 bases). The germline CDR1 and CDR2 sequences are SQVTM and ANQGSEA. Deletions cut 4 bases from V and 8 bases from J, with 19 bases between. There are 14 residues in the CDR3. CDR3 sequence: CSVASRQMQGTQYF. In DNA, the CDR3 is TGCAGCGTTGCAAGCCGCCAAATGCAGGGTACGCAGTATTTT.